Below, 3 T cell receptor beta chains from the same sample are listed, as sequenced in a study of blood T cell repertoires in COVID-19. The repertoire was sequenced with immunoSEQ multiplex PCR; TCRdb's copy has only in-frame clones and lacks some. This sample has under 350,000 clones, with 80% to 90% found just once. Sequenced: PBMCs or T cells enriched from blood (not recorded which). The source of these receptors is a woman between 35 and 50 years old with acute COVID-19.

V and J are TRBV6-5 and TRBJ2-7; D may be TRBD2 (5 bases). Germline V CDR1 and CDR2: MNHEY, SVGAGI. V lost 0 bases to trimming and J lost 2 bases, with 8 bases between them. The CDR3 runs 14 residues. The CDR3 loop is CASSYSDGAYEQYF. In nucleotides, the CDR3 is TGTGCCAGCAGTTACTCGGACGGGGCCTACGAGCAGTACTTC.

The chain employs TRBV11-3 and TRBJ2-3, with D tentatively TRBD1 (5 bases). V was clipped by 0 bases and J by 4 bases, with 11 bases between them. Germline-derived CDR1 and CDR2 are SGHNT and YENEEA. The CDR3 extends over 15 amino acids. The CDR3 protein is CASSLEQVLADTQYF. In DNA form, the CDR3 reads TGTGCCAGCAGCTTAGAACAGGTTTTAGCAGATACGCAGTATTTT.

The chain couples TRBV19 to TRBJ2-6; a possible D gene is TRBD2 (6 bases). V dropped 0 bases and J dropped 4 bases, with 10 bases sitting between them. This CDR3 is built from 16 residues. CDR1 and CDR2 from the germline V gene are LNHDA and SQIVND (reference sequence). CDR3 DNA sequence: TGTGCCAGTAGTATAGAAGGGGAGGCCGGGGCCAACGTCCTGACTTTC. Translation: CASSIEGEAGANVLTF.